These T cell receptor beta chains were read from a single sample in a study of blood T cells in healthy people across ages. From the 5' RACE reads, TCRdb called clonotypes with MiXCR, one entry per CDR3 protein. Found here are hundreds of thousands of distinct CDR3 sequences, roughly 50% of them singletons; the top ten hold under 30%. The sample comprised blood. The origin of the receptors is a man aged 35 to 55 in good health. The CDR3 runs from the conserved cysteine through the conserved F or W. D genes are given only for firm matches. Clone size is stated in some rows and not others, as once, few, many or a class when expanded.

-,TRBV25-1,TRBJ2-7,-,CASSERQQLYEQYF,TGTGCCAGCAGTGAAAGGCAACAGCTCTACGAGCAGTACTTC
-,TRBV7-3,TRBJ2-1,TRBD2,CASSLTSGNRNEQFF,TGTGCCAGCAGCTTGACCAGCGGGAACCGAAATGAGCAGTTCTTC
-,TRBV7-3,TRBJ2-1,-,CASTGSTGEQFF,TGTGCCAGCACCGGGTCGACCGGTGAGCAGTTCTTC
-,TRBV12-3/TRBV12-4,TRBJ2-7,-,CASSFSQTRTYEQYF,TGTGCCAGCAGTTTCTCACAGACCAGGACCTACGAGCAGTACTTC
-,TRBV6-6,TRBJ2-3,TRBD2,CASSYRTSGPTDTQYF,TGTGCCAGCAGTTACCGGACTAGCGGGCCCACAGATACGCAGTATTTT
-,TRBV12-3/TRBV12-4,TRBJ2-5,-,CASNRRGQETQYF,TGTGCCAGCAACCGCCGGGGACAAGAGACCCAGTACTTC
-,TRBV5-1,TRBJ2-5,-,CASRIGAILGETQYF,TGCGCCAGCAGAATCGGGGCTATACTGGGGGAGACCCAGTACTTC
-,TRBV7-9,TRBJ2-7,TRBD1,CASSHGRQGRPYEQYF,TGTGCCAGCAGCCATGGGCGACAGGGACGACCTTACGAGCAGTACTTC
-,TRBV27,TRBJ1-2,-,CASSRVDGNYGYTF,TGTGCCAGCAGCCGTGTTGACGGAAACTATGGCTACACCTTC
-,TRBV20-1,TRBJ1-2,TRBD1,CSASRTGGRYGYTF,TGCAGTGCTTCCCGGACAGGGGGCCGCTATGGCTACACCTTC
-,TRBV28,TRBJ1-4,TRBD1,CATHSAGTGGPKLFF,TGTGCCACCCACTCAGCCGGGACAGGGGGCCCGAAACTGTTTTTT
-,TRBV29-1,TRBJ2-1,-,CSVESSGPRNEQFF,TGCAGCGTTGAATCGAGCGGACCCAGGAATGAGCAGTTCTTC
-,TRBV5-5,TRBJ2-3,TRBD2,CASSLTASGVRSTDTQYF,TGTGCCAGCAGCCTTACCGCTAGCGGAGTAAGATCCACAGATACGCAGTATTTT
-,TRBV28,TRBJ2-4,TRBD1,CASSDRVKNIQYF,TGTGCCAGCAGTGACAGGGTCAAAAACATTCAGTACTTC
-,TRBV20-1,TRBJ2-7,-,CSASASGPYEQYF,TGCAGTGCCTCGGCGAGCGGGCCCTACGAGCAGTACTTC
once,TRBV5-1,TRBJ1-4,-,CASSLSVGSGYEKLFF,TGCGCCAGCAGCTTAAGTGTCGGGTCAGGCTATGAAAAACTGTTTTTT
-,TRBV9,TRBJ2-5,-,CASSVQPSGETQYF,TGTGCCAGCAGCGTGCAGCCATCCGGTGAGACCCAGTACTTC
-,TRBV28,TRBJ2-3,TRBD2,CASSFVSPLAGQTYGQYF,TGTGCCAGCAGTTTTGTTTCCCCACTAGCGGGACAGACTTATGGGCAGTATTTT
-,TRBV12-3/TRBV12-4,TRBJ2-6,TRBD2,CASSLWGGNSGANVLTF,TGTGCCAGCAGTCTATGGGGAGGGAACTCTGGGGCCAACGTCCTGACTTTC
-,TRBV11-1,TRBJ2-5,TRBD2,CASSAQGGNQVETQYF,TGTGCCAGCAGCGCTCAGGGAGGGAATCAGGTGGAGACCCAGTACTTC
many,TRBV6-4,TRBJ1-4,-,CASSARGGNEKLFF,TGTGCCAGCAGTGCCCGGGGGGGTAACGAAAAACTGTTTTTT
-,TRBV6-5,TRBJ2-4,-,CASRPGTHGTKNIQYF,TGTGCCAGCAGGCCCGGGACCCACGGAACCAAAAACATTCAGTACTTC
few,TRBV14,TRBJ1-5,-,CASSRTSNQPQHF,TGTGCCAGCAGCCGAACCAGTAATCAGCCCCAGCATTTT
-,TRBV6-1,TRBJ2-2,TRBD1,CASSVTGAGLRRIGELFF,TGTGCCAGCAGTGTCACAGGGGCCGGCCTGCGGAGGATCGGGGAGCTGTTTTTT
few,TRBV3-1,TRBJ1-2,-,CASSQGFLRGNYGYTF,TGTGCCAGCAGCCAAGGATTCCTGCGGGGCAACTATGGCTACACCTTC
-,TRBV29-1,TRBJ2-7,-,CSVGGYSTYEQYF,TGCAGCGTTGGTGGGTATTCTACCTACGAGCAGTACTTC
-,TRBV19,TRBJ1-1,-,CASSPRRDMNTEAFF,TGTGCCAGTAGTCCCCGTAGAGACATGAACACTGAAGCTTTCTTT
-,TRBV7-9,TRBJ2-5,TRBD1,CASSLVLGTGRDPETQYF,TGTGCCAGCAGCTTAGTTCTCGGGACAGGAAGGGATCCGGAGACCCAGTACTTC
once,TRBV7-2,TRBJ1-6,-,CASSVGGSNSPLHF,TGTGCCAGCAGCGTAGGAGGATCGAATTCACCCCTCCACTTT
few,TRBV20-1,TRBJ2-5,-,CSAIQTATVETQYF,TGCAGTGCTATCCAAACTGCCACGGTAGAGACCCAGTACTTC
-,TRBV29-1,TRBJ2-6,TRBD1,CSVEWTGAGANVLTF,TGCAGCGTTGAGTGGACAGGGGCTGGGGCCAACGTCCTGACTTTC
few,TRBV12-3/TRBV12-4,TRBJ1-1,-,CASSYAAGITEAFF,TGTGCCAGCAGTTACGCGGCAGGGATCACTGAAGCTTTCTTT
-,TRBV7-2,TRBJ1-6,-,CASSHNNSPLHF,TGTGCCAGCAGCCACAATAATTCACCCCTCCACTTT
-,TRBV27,TRBJ1-2,-,CASSQNQGYGYTF,TGTGCCAGCAGCCAAAATCAGGGGTATGGCTACACCTTC
-,TRBV11-3,TRBJ2-7,TRBD2,CASSLGGLGLAGAFYEQYF,TGTGCCAGCAGCTTAGGCGGTCTCGGACTAGCGGGAGCCTTCTACGAGCAGTACTTC
-,TRBV7-2,TRBJ2-3,-,CASRSRDYASTDTQYF,TGTGCCAGCAGGTCCAGAGACTATGCTAGCACAGATACGCAGTATTTT
-,TRBV28,TRBJ2-7,TRBD1,CASRLRTGGTYEQYF,TGTGCCAGCCGCCTCCGGACAGGGGGAACCTACGAGCAGTACTTC
few,TRBV7-2,TRBJ2-5,TRBD2,CASSLVWGGGAIEETQYF,TGTGCCAGCAGCTTAGTCTGGGGGGGAGGGGCAATTGAAGAGACCCAGTACTTC
-,TRBV5-5,TRBJ2-4,-,CASSLGARRELAKNIQYF,TGTGCCAGCAGCCTCGGTGCGCGGCGGGAATTGGCCAAAAACATTCAGTACTTC
-,TRBV7-2,TRBJ1-2,-,CASSQGLSYGYTF,TGTGCCAGCAGCCAAGGACTGAGCTATGGCTACACCTTC
-,TRBV7-3,TRBJ2-5,TRBD2,CASSGGGRETQYF,TGTGCCAGCTCTGGCGGGGGGAGGGAGACCCAGTACTTC
few,TRBV4-3,TRBJ2-3,TRBD2,CASSQEVAGVTDTQYF,TGCGCCAGCAGCCAAGAGGTAGCGGGGGTCACAGATACGCAGTATTTT
-,TRBV20-1,TRBJ2-5,TRBD1,CSARKGAETQYF,TGCAGTGCTAGGAAGGGGGCGGAGACCCAGTACTTC
-,TRBV2,TRBJ2-1,-,CASSGEGGPNEQFF,TGTGCCAGCAGTGGAGAGGGGGGGCCCAATGAGCAGTTCTTC
few,TRBV12-3/TRBV12-4,TRBJ1-5,TRBD1,CASSSTGGGDQPQHF,TGTGCCAGCAGTTCGACAGGGGGCGGAGATCAGCCCCAGCATTTT
-,TRBV29-1,TRBJ1-2,-,CSVELRGYGYTF,TGCAGCGTTGAATTAAGGGGCTATGGCTACACCTTC
few,TRBV7-2,TRBJ2-7,TRBD1,CASSKNRGRGYEQYF,TGTGCCAGCAGCAAAAACCGGGGCAGGGGGTACGAGCAGTACTTC
-,TRBV5-6,TRBJ2-7,-,CASSLVVLQPYEQYF,TGTGCCAGCAGCTTGGTGGTTCTACAGCCCTACGAGCAGTACTTC
-,TRBV20-1,TRBJ2-3,-,CSVTPPLRDTDTQYF,TGCAGTGTCACGCCCCCCCTACGGGATACAGATACGCAGTATTTT
-,TRBV5-1,TRBJ2-7,TRBD1,CASSSLDRGSSYEQYF,TGCGCCAGCAGCTCGTTAGACAGGGGTAGCTCCTACGAGCAGTACTTC